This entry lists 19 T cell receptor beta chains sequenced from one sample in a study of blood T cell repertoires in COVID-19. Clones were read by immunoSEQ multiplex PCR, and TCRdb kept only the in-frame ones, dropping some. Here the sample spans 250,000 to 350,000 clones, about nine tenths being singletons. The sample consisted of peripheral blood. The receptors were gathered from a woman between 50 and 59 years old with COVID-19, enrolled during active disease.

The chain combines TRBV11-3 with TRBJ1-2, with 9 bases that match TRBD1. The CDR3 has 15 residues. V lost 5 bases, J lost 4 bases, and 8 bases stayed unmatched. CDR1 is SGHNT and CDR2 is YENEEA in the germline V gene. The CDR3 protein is CASSPRDRVGYGYTF. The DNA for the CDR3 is TGTGCCAGCAGCCCTAGGGACAGGGTTGGCTATGGCTACACCTTC.

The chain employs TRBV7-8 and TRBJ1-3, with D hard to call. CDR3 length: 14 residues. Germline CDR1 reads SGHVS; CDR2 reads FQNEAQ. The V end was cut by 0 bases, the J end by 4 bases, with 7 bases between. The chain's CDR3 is CASSLAVLGNTIYF. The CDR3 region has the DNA TGTGCCAGCAGCTTAGCGGTGCTAGGAAACACCATATATTTT.

The CDR3 sequence: CASSTGQGSQETQYF. The CDR3 DNA is TGTGCCAGTAGTACCGGACAGGGATCACAAGAGACCCAGTACTTC. The V call is TRBV19, the J call TRBJ2-5, with TRBD1 identical over 8 bases. The CDR3 sequence is 15 residues long. V lost 4 bases, J lost 2 bases, and 6 bases stayed unmatched. The germline gives CDR1 LNHDA, CDR2 SQIVND (reference sequence).

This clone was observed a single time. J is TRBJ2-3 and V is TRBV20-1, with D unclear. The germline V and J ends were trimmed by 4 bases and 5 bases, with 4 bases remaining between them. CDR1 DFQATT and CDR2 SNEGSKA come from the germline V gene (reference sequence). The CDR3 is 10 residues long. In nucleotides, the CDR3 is TGCAGTGCTATCCAAGATACGCAGTATTTT. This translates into CSAIQDTQYF.

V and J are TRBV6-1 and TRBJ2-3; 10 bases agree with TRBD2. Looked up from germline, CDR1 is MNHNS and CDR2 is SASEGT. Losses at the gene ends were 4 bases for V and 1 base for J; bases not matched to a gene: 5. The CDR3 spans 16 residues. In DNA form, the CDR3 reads TGTGCCAGCAGTGCGCTACTAGCGGGACGCACAGATACGCAGTATTTT. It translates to CASSALLAGRTDTQYF.

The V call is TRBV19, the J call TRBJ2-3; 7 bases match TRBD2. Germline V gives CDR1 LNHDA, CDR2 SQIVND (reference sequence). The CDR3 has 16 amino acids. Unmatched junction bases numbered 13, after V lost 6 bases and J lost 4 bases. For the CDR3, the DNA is TGTGCCAGTAGGCACGCTAGCGGTGCGGGGGCAGATACGCAGTATTTT. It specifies CASRHASGAGADTQYF.

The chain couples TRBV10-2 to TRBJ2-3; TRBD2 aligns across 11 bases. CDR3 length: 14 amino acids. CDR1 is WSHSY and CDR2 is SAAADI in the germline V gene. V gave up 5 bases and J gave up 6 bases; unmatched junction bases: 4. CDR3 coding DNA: TGCGCCAGCAGTCAAACTAGCGGGAGCGATACGCAGTATTTT. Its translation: CASSQTSGSDTQYF.

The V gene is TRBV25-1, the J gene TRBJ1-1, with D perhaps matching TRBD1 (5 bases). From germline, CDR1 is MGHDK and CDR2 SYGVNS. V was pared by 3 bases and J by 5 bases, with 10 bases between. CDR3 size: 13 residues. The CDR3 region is CASSDRGFTEAFF. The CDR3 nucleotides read TGTGCCAGCAGTGATCGGGGGTTTACTGAAGCTTTCTTT.

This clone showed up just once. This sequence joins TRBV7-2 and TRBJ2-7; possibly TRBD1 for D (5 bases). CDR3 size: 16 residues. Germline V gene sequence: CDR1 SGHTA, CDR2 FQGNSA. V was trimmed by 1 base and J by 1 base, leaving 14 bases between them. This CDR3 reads CASSLGSQGRSYEQYF. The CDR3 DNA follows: TGTGCCAGCAGCTTAGGGTCGCAGGGTAGATCCTACGAGCAGTACTTC.

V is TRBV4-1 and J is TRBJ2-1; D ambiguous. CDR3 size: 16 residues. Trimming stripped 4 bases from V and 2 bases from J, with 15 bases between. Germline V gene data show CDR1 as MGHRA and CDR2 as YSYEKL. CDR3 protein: CASSRSPGETYNEQFF. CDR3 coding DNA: TGCGCCAGCAGCCGAAGCCCGGGTGAAACCTACAATGAGCAGTTCTTC.

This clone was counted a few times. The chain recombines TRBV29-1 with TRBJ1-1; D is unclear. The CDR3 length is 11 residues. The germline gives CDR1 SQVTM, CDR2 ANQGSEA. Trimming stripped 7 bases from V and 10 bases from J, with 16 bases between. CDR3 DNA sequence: TGCAGCGGTAGTCCGGGTTTGGTAGCTTTCTTT. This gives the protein CSGSPGLVAFF.

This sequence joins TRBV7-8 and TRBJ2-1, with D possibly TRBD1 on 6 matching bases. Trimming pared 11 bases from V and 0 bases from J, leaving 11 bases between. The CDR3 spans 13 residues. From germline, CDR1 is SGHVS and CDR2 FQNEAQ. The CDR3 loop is CAGGADSYNEQFF. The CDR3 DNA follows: TGTGCCGGGGGCGCAGACTCCTACAATGAGCAGTTCTTC.

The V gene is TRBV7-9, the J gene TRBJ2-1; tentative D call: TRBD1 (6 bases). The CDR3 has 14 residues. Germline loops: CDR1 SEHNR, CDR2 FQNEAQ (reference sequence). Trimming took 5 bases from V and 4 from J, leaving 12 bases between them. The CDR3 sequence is CASSPRTVYNEQFF. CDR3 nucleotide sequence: TGTGCCAGCAGCCCGAGGACAGTTTACAATGAGCAGTTCTTC.

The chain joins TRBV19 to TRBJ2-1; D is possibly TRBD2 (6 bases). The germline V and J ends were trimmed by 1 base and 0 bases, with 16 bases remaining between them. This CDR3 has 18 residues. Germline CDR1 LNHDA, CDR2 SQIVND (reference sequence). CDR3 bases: TGTGCCAGTAGTATAGGACCCCTACCGGGAGACTCCTACAATGAGCAGTTCTTC. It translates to CASSIGPLPGDSYNEQFF.

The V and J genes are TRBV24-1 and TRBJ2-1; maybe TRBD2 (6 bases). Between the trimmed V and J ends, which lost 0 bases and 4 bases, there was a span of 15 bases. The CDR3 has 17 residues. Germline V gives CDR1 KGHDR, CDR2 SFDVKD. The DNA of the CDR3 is TGTGCCACCAGTGATTTGCTACCGGGAGATCGGTACAATGAGCAGTTCTTC. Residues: CATSDLLPGDRYNEQFF.

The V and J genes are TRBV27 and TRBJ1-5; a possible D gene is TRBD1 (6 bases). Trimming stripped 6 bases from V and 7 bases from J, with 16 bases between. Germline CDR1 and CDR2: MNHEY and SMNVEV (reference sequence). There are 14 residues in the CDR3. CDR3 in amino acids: CASRPQGLGQPQHF. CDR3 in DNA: TGTGCCAGCAGACCCCAGGGGTTGGGCCAGCCCCAGCATTTT.

The CDR3: CASSPQGSNEQFF. The CDR3 coding sequence is TGTGCCAGCAGTCCTCAGGGAAGCAATGAGCAGTTCTTC. The chain combines TRBV7-2 with TRBJ2-1, with D possibly being TRBD1 (5 bases). The length of the CDR3 is 13 residues. Trimming left V 6 bases short and J 6 bases short, with 12 bases between. Germline-derived CDR1 and CDR2 are SGHTA and FQGNSA.

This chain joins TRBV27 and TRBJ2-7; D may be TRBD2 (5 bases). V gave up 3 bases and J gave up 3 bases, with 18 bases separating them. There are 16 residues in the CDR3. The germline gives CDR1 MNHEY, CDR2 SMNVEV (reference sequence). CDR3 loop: CASSLRVTAGLYEQYF. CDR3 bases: TGTGCCAGCAGTTTGAGGGTTACAGCCGGTCTCTACGAGCAGTACTTC.

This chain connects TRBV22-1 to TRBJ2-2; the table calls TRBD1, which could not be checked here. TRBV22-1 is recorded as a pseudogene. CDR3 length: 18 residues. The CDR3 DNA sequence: TGTCCTGGGAGCGGCACCAGGCCTGAGACATCGAACACCGGGGAGCTGTTTTTT. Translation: CPGSGTRPETSNTGELFF.